The 10 T cell receptor beta chains below were found in one sample sequenced in a study of CXCR3-negative and CXCR3-positive naive CD8 T cells (dated by TCRdb to 2018 to 2020). Sequencing was carried out with a NextSeq 550. The Human TCR Profiling Kit (MiLaboratory) was used to make UMI-labeled 5' RACE TRB cDNA libraries. The reads were reprocessed in TCRdb, with one entry per CDR3 protein sequence and no accompanying DNA. The sample table includes roughly 110,000 distinct CDR3 sequences. Together, the top ten hold 0.38% of the sample. These TCRs are of unknown antigen specificity. The paper as a whole reports these results and caveats: TRB CDR3s from CXCR3-positive naive cells showed higher hydrophobicity (lower Kidera factor 4), lower energy, and higher strength and volume indices than CXCR3-negative naive cells.

The sample consisted of naive CXCR3+ CD8+ T cells from blood. In the paper's terms, the cell subset or site label means: CD45RO-CCR7+CD27+CD95- naive CD8+ T cells expressing CXCR3 (TNR3+). These receptors came from a human donor in good health. Some clones in this sample may be carry-over from other donors' samples.

The chain couples TRBV29-1 to TRBJ2-7; TCRdb designates TRBD1, a call that cannot be tested without DNA. From germline, CDR1 is SQVTM and CDR2 ANQGSEA. The CDR3 sequence is 15 residues long. This chain's CDR3 is CSVEVSGSLTYEQYF.

The chain has TRBV20-1 and TRBJ2-1; TCRdb reports TRBD2, a call that lacks DNA to check it against. CDR1 and CDR2 (germline): DFQATT, SNEGSKA (reference sequence). The CDR3 spans 15 residues. The CDR3 sequence is CSATQGLAVGNEQFF.

This chain joins TRBV7-9 and TRBJ2-3. The CDR3 covers 14 residues. CDR1 and CDR2 from the germline V gene are SEHNR and FQNEAQ (reference sequence). CDR3 amino acids: CASAIPPRTDTQYF.

The chain is built from TRBV28 and TRBJ1-2; TCRdb outputs TRBD1, but without DNA this stays unchecked. This CDR3 contains 14 residues. Germline V gives CDR1 MDHEN, CDR2 SYDVKM. Here the CDR3 reads CASRPGYLEYGYTF.

This chain uses TRBV20-1 with TRBJ2-1; the TCRdb D gene call, TRBD2, has no DNA to confirm it. The CDR3 covers 15 residues. Germline CDR1 reads DFQATT; CDR2 reads SNEGSKA (reference sequence). The CDR3 protein is CSARDRAGSYNEQFF.

The chain employs TRBV20-1 and TRBJ2-6; TCRdb gives TRBD1 as the D gene, but with no DNA this cannot be confirmed. This CDR3 comprises 18 residues. Per the germline V gene, CDR1 is DFQATT and CDR2 is SNEGSKA (reference sequence). CDR3 loop: CSARDFTGGANGANVLTF.

The chain couples TRBV21-1 to TRBJ2-3; the D gene TCRdb calls, TRBD1, cannot be checked with no DNA. TRBV21-1 is a pseudogene locus. The CDR3 length is 16 residues. CDR3 region: CASSKAGGPPTDTQYF.

J is TRBJ2-7 and V is TRBV5-1. This CDR3 comprises 13 residues. Looked up from germline, CDR1 is SGHRS and CDR2 is YFSETQ. CDR3 loop: CASSLGVEDEQYF. Looking up the rest from reference TRBV5-1 and TRBJ2-7 gives the full variable domain: KAGVTQTPRYLIKTRGQQVTLSCSPISGHRSVSWYQQTPGQGLQFLFEYFSETQRNKGNFPGRFSGRQFSNSRSEMNVSTLELGDSALYLCASSLGVEDEQYFGPGTRLTVT.

The V gene is TRBV11-2, the J gene TRBJ2-7; TCRdb's D call of TRBD2 is untestable without DNA. The CDR3 has 14 residues. Per the germline V gene, CDR1 is SGHAT and CDR2 is FQNNGV. This chain's CDR3 is CASSLDPPSYEQYF. The whole variable domain, filled in from reference TRBV11-2 and TRBJ2-7, reads EAGVAQSPRYKIIEKRQSVAFWCNPISGHATLYWYQQILGQGPKLLIQFQNNGVVDDSQLPKDRFSAERLKGVDSTLKIQPAKLEDSAVYLCASSLDPPSYEQYFGPGTRLTVT.

The chain links TRBV13 to TRBJ2-7; the D gene TCRdb calls, TRBD1, cannot be checked with no DNA. Germline values: CDR1 PRHDT, CDR2 FYEKMQ (reference sequence). The CDR3 is 14 amino acids. CDR3 protein: CASSPEDRAYEQYF. The full variable domain, in which reference TRBV13 and TRBJ2-7 provide the parts outside the CDR3, is AAGVIQSPRHLIKEKRETATLKCYPIPRHDTVYWYQQGPGQDPQFLISFYEKMQSDKGSIPDRFSAQQFSDYHSELNMSSLELGDSALYFCASSPEDRAYEQYFGPGTRLTVT.